This note documents a single T cell receptor (beta chain) sequence. This record comes from a study of blood T cells in healthy people across ages. Primers used in a second PCR of about 7 to 12 cycles were a sample-barcoded 5' primer and a J-beta primer mix. TCRdb reanalysed the 5' RACE reads using MiXCR and keeps one entry per CDR3 protein. The sample has 1 million or so distinct CDR3 sequences; 35% to 55% are singletons. The CDR3 has 17 amino acids. Germline V gene sequence: CDR1 DFQATT, CDR2 SNEGSKA (reference sequence). The ends lost 0 bases at V and 6 bases at J; junction bases unmatched: 13. Sequencing input: blood. This sequence originates from a woman aged 55-70 years in good health. The V and J genes are TRBV20-1 and TRBJ2-3; the match to TRBD2 covers 9 bases. In nucleotides, the CDR3 is TGCAGTGCTAGAGATACGGAAATAGCGGGAGCCACCGATACGCAGTATTTT. Translation: CSARDTEIAGATDTQYF.